A single sample is the source of the 17 T cell receptor beta chains below, sequenced in a study of CD8+ T cells in alopecia areata. Extracted RNA was reverse transcribed, and the resulting cDNA served as sequencing template. The repertoire was sequenced with immunoSEQ multiplex PCR; TCRdb's copy has only in-frame clones and lacks some. The profile shows fewer than 200,000 clones, approximately 65% of them singletons. The input for sequencing was CD8+ T cells sorted from blood, taken at week 0. These receptors were collected from a human donor with alopecia areata.

V is TRBV25-1 and J is TRBJ2-1, with D unclear. V was pared by 4 bases and J by 6 bases, with 1 base between. The CDR3 has 10 amino acids. CDR1 and CDR2 from the germline V gene are MGHDK and SYGVNS. The CDR3 reads CASSANEQFF. The CDR3 coding sequence is TGTGCCAGCAGTGCCAATGAGCAGTTCTTC.

The J gene is TRBJ2-1, the V gene TRBV2; 10 nucleotides match TRBD2. This CDR3 region has 14 residues. V gave up 8 bases and J gave up 8 bases; unmatched junction bases: 9. Germline loops: CDR1 SNHLY, CDR2 FYNNEI. The CDR3 sequence is CASEPSGGKDEQFF. For the CDR3, the DNA is TGTGCCAGCGAACCTAGCGGGGGTAAAGATGAGCAGTTCTTC. Complete variable domain (other parts from reference TRBV2 and TRBJ2-1): EPEVTQTPSHQVTQMGQEVILRCVPISNHLYFYWYRQILGQKVEFLVSFYNNEISEKSEIFDDQFSVERPDGSNFTLKIRSTKLEDSAMYFCASEPSGGKDEQFFGPGTRLTVL.

The rearrangement joins TRBV7-2 to TRBJ2-7; no clear D. The ends were cut back, 4 bases at V and 5 bases at J, with 9 bases in the middle. This CDR3 spans 12 amino acids. Germline CDR1 reads SGHTA; CDR2 reads FQGNSA. CDR3 sequence: CASSSGWNEQYF. CDR3 in DNA: TGTGCCAGCAGCTCAGGATGGAACGAGCAGTACTTC. Full variable domain (rest looked up from reference TRBV7-2 and TRBJ2-7): GAGVSQSPSNKVTEKGKDVELRCDPISGHTALYWYRQSLGQGLEFLIYFQGNSAPDKSGLPSDRFSAERTGGSVSTLTIQRTQQEDSAVYLCASSSGWNEQYFGPGTRLTVT.

This clone appeared once. The V and J genes are TRBV6-5 and TRBJ1-1; D gene unclear. Germline-derived CDR1 and CDR2 are MNHEY and SVGAGI. With 5 bases removed from V and 0 bases from J, the gap between germline ends came to 7 bases. The CDR3 consists of 13 residues. The CDR3 region has the DNA TGTGCCAGCAGTATCACCCTGAACACTGAAGCTTTCTTT. Its translation is CASSITLNTEAFF.

The chain links TRBV30 to TRBJ1-5; the D gene is possibly TRBD1 (6 bases). CDR1 is GTSNPN, CDR2 SVGIG, per germline (reference sequence). The CDR3 length is 14 residues. Trimming took 4 bases from V and 3 from J, leaving 13 bases between them. The CDR3 DNA follows: TGTGCCTGGACCAGGGGAGGGATCAATCAGCCCCAGCATTTT. Protein product: CAWTRGGINQPQHF.

V usage is TRBV4-1 and J usage is TRBJ2-7; D call uncertain. With 1 base removed from V and 6 bases from J, the gap between germline ends came to 7 bases. The CDR3 is made up of 12 amino acids. CDR1 is MGHRA and CDR2 is YSYEKL in the germline V gene. The CDR3 sequence: CASSQGTSEQYF. The CDR3 region has the DNA TGCGCCAGCAGCCAAGGAACGAGCGAGCAGTACTTC.

The V and J genes are TRBV5-1 and TRBJ2-6; D may be TRBD2 (5 bases). Per germline, CDR1 SGHRS and CDR2 YFSETQ. This CDR3 comprises 16 residues. Trimming stripped 4 bases from V and 0 bases from J, with 11 bases between. CDR3 coding DNA: TGCGCCAGCAGCACAAGAGGGAGCTCTGGGGCCAACGTCCTGACTTTC. It specifies CASSTRGSSGANVLTF.

The chain is built from TRBV25-1 and TRBJ1-1; 7 bases agree with TRBD1. The length of the CDR3 is 15 residues. Germline CDR1 reads MGHDK; CDR2 reads SYGVNS. Trimming took 3 bases from V and 8 from J; bases not matched to a gene: 12. The DNA for the CDR3 is TGTGCCAGCAGTGATATGAGTAGGGACAGCTCAGAAGCTTTCTTT. This sequence encodes CASSDMSRDSSEAFF.

The V and J genes are TRBV10-3 and TRBJ2-5, with a tentative D call TRBD2 (5 bases). The V end was cut by 10 bases, the J end by 2 bases, with 23 bases between. The CDR3 extends over 16 amino acids. CDR1 and CDR2 (germline): ENHRY, SYGVKD. CDR3 nucleotide sequence: TGTGCCACCCGGAGGCAGACGAATGAAAGACAAGAGACCCAGTACTTC. Its protein product is CATRRQTNERQETQYF.

The J gene is TRBJ1-4, the V gene TRBV30; D is ambiguous. The V and J ends lost 3 bases and 0 bases respectively, with 11 bases between them. CDR1 and CDR2 from the germline V gene are GTSNPN and SVGIG (reference sequence). The CDR3 has 15 amino acids. CDR3: CAWSSSLTTNEKLFF. As DNA, the CDR3 is TGTGCCTGGAGCTCCTCTCTTACAACTAATGAAAAACTGTTTTTT.

This chain uses TRBV25-1 with TRBJ2-3; D is possibly TRBD2 (5 bases). V lost 2 bases to trimming and J lost 4 bases, with 16 bases between them. From germline, CDR1 is MGHDK and CDR2 SYGVNS. This CDR3 contains 16 residues. The DNA for the CDR3 is TGTGCCAGCAGTGAAGGATCCGGGAAGATCGCAGATACGCAGTATTTT. Translating gives CASSEGSGKIADTQYF.

The chain joins TRBV28 to TRBJ2-1; 10 bases line up with TRBD1. The CDR3 spans 14 residues. Germline V gives CDR1 MDHEN, CDR2 SYDVKM. After removal of 10 bases from V and 7 bases from J, the junction contained 10 bases not matched to a gene. CDR3 sequence reads: CATLEPGQGNEQFF. The CDR3 DNA is TGTGCCACACTCGAACCGGGACAGGGGAATGAGCAGTTCTTC. The full variable domain, with the rest looked up from reference TRBV28 and TRBJ2-1, is DVKVTQSSRYLVKRTGEKVFLECVQDMDHENMFWYRQDPGLGLRLIYFSYDVKMKEKGDIPEGYSVSREKKERFSLILESASTNQTSMYLCATLEPGQGNEQFFGPGTRLTVL.

The chain couples TRBV6-6 to TRBJ2-2; 7 bases map to TRBD1. V lost 6 bases and J lost 5; bases outside the gene matches: 9. The CDR3 is made up of 15 amino acids. Germline V gene sequence: CDR1 MNHNY, CDR2 SVGAGI (reference sequence). Here the CDR3 reads CASSREETGTGELFF. CDR3 bases: TGTGCCAGCAGCAGGGAAGAGACAGGGACCGGGGAGCTGTTTTTT.

A few counts support this clone. The V gene is TRBV6-5, the J gene TRBJ2-3; D remains ambiguous. Germline V gene data show CDR1 as MNHEY and CDR2 as SVGAGI. This CDR3 has 13 residues. Deletions cut 2 bases from V and 5 bases from J, with 8 bases between. The DNA for the CDR3 is TGTGCCAGCAGTTACGGGCGGCGAGATACGCAGTATTTT. This gives the protein CASSYGRRDTQYF.

This rearrangement joins TRBV14 to TRBJ2-5, with D unclear. The CDR3 covers 11 residues. Germline V gives CDR1 SGHDN, CDR2 FVKESK. V lost 3 bases to trimming and J lost 2 bases, with 1 base between them. CDR3 DNA sequence: TGTGCCAGCAGCCATCAAGAGACCCAGTACTTC. Residues: CASSHQETQYF. The full variable domain, with the rest looked up from reference TRBV14 and TRBJ2-5, is EAGVTQFPSHSVIEKGQTVTLRCDPISGHDNLYWYRRVMGKEIKFLLHFVKESKQDESGMPNNRFLAERTGGTYSTLKVQPAELEDSGVYFCASSHQETQYFGPGTRLLVL.

This clone has just a few counts. The chain joins TRBV4-1 to TRBJ1-6, with D possibly being TRBD1 (5 bases). Germline lookup yields CDR1 MGHRA and CDR2 YSYEKL. V was shortened by 5 bases and J by 1 base, with 9 bases between the two germline ends. This CDR3 comprises 15 residues. The CDR3 DNA reads TGCGCCAGCAGCTGGGACCCGTCCTATAATTCACCCCTCCACTTT. It codes for CASSWDPSYNSPLHF.

The chain is built from TRBV4-1 and TRBJ2-5, with 11 bases that match TRBD2. The V gene's germline CDR1 is MGHRA and CDR2 YSYEKL. The V segment lost 1 base and the J segment 0 bases; nucleotides outside the gene matches: 1. This CDR3 spans 16 amino acids. The CDR3 protein is CASSQGTSGYQETQYF. DNA of the CDR3: TGCGCCAGCAGCCAAGGGACTAGCGGGTACCAAGAGACCCAGTACTTC.